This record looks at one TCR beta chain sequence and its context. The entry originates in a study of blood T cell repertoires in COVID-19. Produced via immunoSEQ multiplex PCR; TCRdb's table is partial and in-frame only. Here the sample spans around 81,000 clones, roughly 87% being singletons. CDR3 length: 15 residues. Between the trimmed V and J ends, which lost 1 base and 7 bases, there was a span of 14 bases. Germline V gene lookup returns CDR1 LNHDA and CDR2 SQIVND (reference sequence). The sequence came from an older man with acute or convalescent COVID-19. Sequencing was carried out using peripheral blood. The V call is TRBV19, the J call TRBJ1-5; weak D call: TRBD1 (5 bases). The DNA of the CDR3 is TGTGCCAGTAGTATAGGTGGGGCGCGTTCCCAGCCCCAGCATTTT. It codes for CASSIGGARSQPQHF.